This TCR beta chain stems from a study of a mutant IDH1 vaccine in newly diagnosed glioma. Overall study context: Scheduled for weeks 1, 3, 5, 7, 11, 15, 19 and 23, eight vaccinations were given to patients. The first vaccination came 4-6 weeks after radiotherapy alone, or with temozolomide cycles. Sex distribution of treated patients was about 62% male and roughly 40% female; mean age was 40.4 years.

Study-level results: Vaccine-induced immune responses were detected in around 93% of patients.

Time point here: week 23, last vaccination. Each vaccine dose was 300 ug of mutant IDH1 20-mer peptide, with topical imiquimod. The method was immunoSEQ multiplex PCR; TCRdb's version includes in-frame clones alone and lacks a portion of them. The sample consists of around 60,000 clones, approximately 84% of them appearing once. Germline lookup yields CDR1 LGHNA and CDR2 YNFKEQ. CDR3 length: 13 residues. V dropped 1 base and J dropped 4 bases, with 5 bases sitting between them. The sample holds a few counts of this clone. The antigen is not known. The V and J genes are TRBV4-2 and TRBJ1-5; no definite D call. The clonotype originates from a man aged 25 to 40 with glioma. The sequenced sample was PBMCs, obtained from a glioma patient whose treatment included an IDH1 peptide vaccine. As DNA, the CDR3 is TGTGCCAGCAGCCAAGGGCAGAATCAGCCCCAGCATTTT. Translated: CASSQGQNQPQHF.